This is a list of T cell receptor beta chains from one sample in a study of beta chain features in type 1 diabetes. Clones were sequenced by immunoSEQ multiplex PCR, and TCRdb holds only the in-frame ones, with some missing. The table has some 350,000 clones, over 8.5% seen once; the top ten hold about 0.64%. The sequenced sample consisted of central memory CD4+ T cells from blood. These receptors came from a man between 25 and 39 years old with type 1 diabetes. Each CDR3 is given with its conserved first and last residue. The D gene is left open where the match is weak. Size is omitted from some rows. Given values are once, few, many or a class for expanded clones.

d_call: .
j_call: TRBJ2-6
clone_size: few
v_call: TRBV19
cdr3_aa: CASSIRTTGAGANVLTF
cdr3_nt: TGTGCCAGTAGTATTCGTACTACAGGTGCTGGGGCCAACGTCCTGACTTTC

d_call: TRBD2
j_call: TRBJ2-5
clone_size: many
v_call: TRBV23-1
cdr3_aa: CASSQTTGRRETQYF
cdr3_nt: TGCGCCAGCAGTCAGACTACCGGGAGGCGGGAGACCCAGTACTTC

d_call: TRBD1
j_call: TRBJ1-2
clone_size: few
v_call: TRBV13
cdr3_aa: CASSPDRVNYGYTF
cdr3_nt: TGTGCCAGCAGCCCGGACAGGGTTAACTATGGCTACACCTTC

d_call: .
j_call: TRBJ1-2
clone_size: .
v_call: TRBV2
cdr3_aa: CASPPGGSYGYTF
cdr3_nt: TGTGCCAGCCCGCCAGGTGGCAGCTATGGCTACACCTTC

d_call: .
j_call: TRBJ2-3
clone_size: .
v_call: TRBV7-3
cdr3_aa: CASSRSGDTQYF
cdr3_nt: TGTGCCAGCAGCCGGTCCGGAGATACGCAGTATTTT

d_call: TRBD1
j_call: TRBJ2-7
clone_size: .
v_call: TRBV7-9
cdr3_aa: CASSSDRGNHEQYF
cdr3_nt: TGTGCCAGCAGCTCAGACAGGGGTAATCACGAGCAGTACTTC

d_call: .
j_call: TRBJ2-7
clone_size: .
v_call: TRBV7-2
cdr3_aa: CASSLPRRGRSSYEQYF
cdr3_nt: TGTGCCAGCAGCTTGCCCCGCAGGGGGAGGAGCTCCTACGAGCAGTACTTC

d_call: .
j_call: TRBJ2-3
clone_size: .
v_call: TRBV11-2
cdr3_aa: CASSLAGGQDTQYF
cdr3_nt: TGTGCCAGCAGCTTAGCCGGGGGCCAAGATACGCAGTATTTT

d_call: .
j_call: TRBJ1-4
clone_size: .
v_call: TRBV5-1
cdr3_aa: CASSPQPARITNEKLFF
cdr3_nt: TGCGCCAGCAGCCCCCAGCCGGCGAGGATAACTAATGAAAAACTGTTTTTT

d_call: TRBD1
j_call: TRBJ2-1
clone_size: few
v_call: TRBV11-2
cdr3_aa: CASSTDRGPYNEQFF
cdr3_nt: TGTGCCAGCAGCACGGACAGGGGGCCCTACAATGAGCAGTTCTTC

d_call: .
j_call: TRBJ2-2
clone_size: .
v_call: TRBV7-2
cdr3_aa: CASSPIQGDTGELFF
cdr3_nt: TGTGCCAGCAGCCCAATCCAGGGAGACACCGGGGAGCTGTTTTTT

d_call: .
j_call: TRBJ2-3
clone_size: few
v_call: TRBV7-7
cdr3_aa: CASSLGTSYTDTQYF
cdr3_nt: TGTGCCAGCAGCTTAGGGACGTCGTATACAGATACGCAGTATTTT

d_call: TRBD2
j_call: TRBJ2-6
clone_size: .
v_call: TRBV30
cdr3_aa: CAWVPSSRAGSANVLTF
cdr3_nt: TGTGCCTGGGTCCCCTCTTCAAGAGCGGGAAGTGCCAACGTCCTGACTTTC

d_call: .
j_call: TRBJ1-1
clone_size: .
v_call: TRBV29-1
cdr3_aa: CSVEGDGNTEAFF
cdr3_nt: TGCAGCGTTGAGGGAGACGGGAACACTGAAGCTTTCTTT